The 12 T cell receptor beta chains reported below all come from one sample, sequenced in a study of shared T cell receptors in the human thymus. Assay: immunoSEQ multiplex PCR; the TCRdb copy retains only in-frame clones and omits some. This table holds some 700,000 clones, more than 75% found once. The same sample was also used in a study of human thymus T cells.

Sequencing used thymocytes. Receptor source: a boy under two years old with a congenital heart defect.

The CDR3 DNA follows: TGTGCCAGCAGTTTTAAGACTAGCGGGATGCTAGACGCCGATGAGCAGTTCTTC. Translation: CASSFKTSGMLDADEQFF. This chain joins TRBV28 and TRBJ2-1; TRBD2 matches at 11 bases. This CDR3 has 18 amino acids. The V segment lost 3 bases and the J segment 8 bases; nucleotides outside the gene matches: 15. CDR1 MDHEN and CDR2 SYDVKM come from the germline V gene.

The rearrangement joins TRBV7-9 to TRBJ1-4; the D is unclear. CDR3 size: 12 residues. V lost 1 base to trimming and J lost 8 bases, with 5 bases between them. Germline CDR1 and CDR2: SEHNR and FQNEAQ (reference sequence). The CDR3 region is CASSLGREKLFF. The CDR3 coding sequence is TGTGCCAGCAGCTTAGGCAGGGAAAAACTGTTTTTT.

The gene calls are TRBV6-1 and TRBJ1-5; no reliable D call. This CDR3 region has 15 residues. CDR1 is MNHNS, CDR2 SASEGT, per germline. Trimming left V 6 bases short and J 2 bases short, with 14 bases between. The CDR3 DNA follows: TGTGCCAGCAGGGGAAACTCCGGGGGCAATCAGCCCCAGCATTTT. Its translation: CASRGNSGGNQPQHF.

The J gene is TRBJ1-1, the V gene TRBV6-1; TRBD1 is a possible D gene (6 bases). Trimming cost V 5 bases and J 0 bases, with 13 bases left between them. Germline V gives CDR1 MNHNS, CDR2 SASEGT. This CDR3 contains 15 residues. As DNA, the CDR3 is TGTGCCAGCAGTCGGAAGGGACAAATGAACACTGAAGCTTTCTTT. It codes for CASSRKGQMNTEAFF.

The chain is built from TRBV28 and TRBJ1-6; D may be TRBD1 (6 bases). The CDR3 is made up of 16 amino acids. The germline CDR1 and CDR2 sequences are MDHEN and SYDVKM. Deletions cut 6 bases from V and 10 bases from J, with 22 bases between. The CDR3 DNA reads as TGTGCCAGCAGCAGGTCGGAACACAGGGTAGGGTCACCCCTCCACTTT. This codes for CASSRSEHRVGSPLHF.

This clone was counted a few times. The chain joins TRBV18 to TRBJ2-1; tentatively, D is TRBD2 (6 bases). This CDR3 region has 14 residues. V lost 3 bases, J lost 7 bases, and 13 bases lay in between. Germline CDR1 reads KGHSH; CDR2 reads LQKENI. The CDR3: CASSPGISGNEQFF. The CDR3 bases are TGTGCCAGCTCACCGGGGATTAGCGGAAATGAGCAGTTCTTC.

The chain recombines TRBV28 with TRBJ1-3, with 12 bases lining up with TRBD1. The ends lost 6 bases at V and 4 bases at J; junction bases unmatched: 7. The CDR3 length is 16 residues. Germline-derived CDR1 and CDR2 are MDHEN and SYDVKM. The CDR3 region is CASRGGTGGSGNTIYF. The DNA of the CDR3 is TGTGCCAGCAGAGGGGGGACAGGGGGCTCCGGAAACACCATATATTTT.

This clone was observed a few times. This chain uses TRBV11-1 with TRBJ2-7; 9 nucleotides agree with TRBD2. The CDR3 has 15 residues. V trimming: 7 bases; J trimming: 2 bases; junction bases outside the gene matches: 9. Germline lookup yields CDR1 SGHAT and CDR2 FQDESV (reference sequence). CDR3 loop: CASTAREGSPYEQYF. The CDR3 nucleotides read TGTGCCAGCACGGCGCGGGAGGGGTCCCCCTACGAGCAGTACTTC.

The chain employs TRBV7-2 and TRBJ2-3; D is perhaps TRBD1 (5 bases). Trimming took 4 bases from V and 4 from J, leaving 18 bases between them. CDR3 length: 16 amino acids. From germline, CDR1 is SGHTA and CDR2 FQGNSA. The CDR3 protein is CASSSADQGPPDTQYF. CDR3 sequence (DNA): TGTGCCAGCAGCTCAGCCGATCAGGGCCCCCCAGATACGCAGTATTTT.

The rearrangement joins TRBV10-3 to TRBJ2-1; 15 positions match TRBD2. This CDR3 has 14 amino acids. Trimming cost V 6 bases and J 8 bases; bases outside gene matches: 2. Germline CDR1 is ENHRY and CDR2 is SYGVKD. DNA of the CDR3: TGTGCCATCAGGAGGACTAGCGGGAGGGATGAGCAGTTCTTC. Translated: CAIRRTSGRDEQFF.

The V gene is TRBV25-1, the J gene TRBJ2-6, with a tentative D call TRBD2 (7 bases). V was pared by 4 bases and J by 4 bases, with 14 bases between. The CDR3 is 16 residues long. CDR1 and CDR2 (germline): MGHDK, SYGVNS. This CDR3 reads CASSGDRGAGANVLTF. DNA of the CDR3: TGTGCCAGCAGTGGGGACCGGGGGGCAGGGGCCAACGTCCTGACTTTC.

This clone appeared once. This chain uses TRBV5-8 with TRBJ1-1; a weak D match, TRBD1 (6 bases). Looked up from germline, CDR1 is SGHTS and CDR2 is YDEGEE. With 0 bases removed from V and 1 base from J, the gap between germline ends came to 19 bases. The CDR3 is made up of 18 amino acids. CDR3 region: CASSLEGRGKLRNTEAFF. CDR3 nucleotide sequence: TGTGCCAGCAGCTTGGAAGGCAGGGGAAAGCTCAGGAACACTGAAGCTTTCTTT.